A selection of T cell receptor beta chains follows, all from one sample in a study of T-cell memory formation after mild COVID-19. TCRdb reprocessed the 5' RACE reads via MiXCR and lists one record per CDR3 protein. Found here are approximately 250,000 distinct CDR3 sequences, 15% to 19% of them singletons; the top ten hold less than 2.5%. The material sequenced was PBMCs or a T cell subset sorted from them (not recorded which). These receptors all stem from an adult woman who had mild COVID-19 (a few samples of this study predate the infection). Cell type and time point are not known. Both conserved end residues are part of each CDR3. Fields, in order: clone size, J gene, D gene, V gene, CDR3 DNA, CDR3 protein. A D gene is named only where the DNA matches it firmly. Some rows mark clone size as missing; the rest say once, few, many or name a class of expanded clone.

>few|TRBJ2-7|NA|TRBV5-1
TGCGCCAGCAGCTTATCGACGGATTCCTACGAGCAGTACTTC
CASSLSTDSYEQYF
>once|TRBJ2-6|NA|TRBV9
TGTGCCAGCAGCGTAGGTCAACAGAGCCCTTTAGGTGGGGCCAACGTCCTGACTTTC
CASSVGQQSPLGGANVLTF
>many|TRBJ2-7|TRBD2|TRBV20-1
TGCAGTGCTAGAAGGGCGGGACTAGCGGGGGGCTATTCCTACGAGCAGTACTTC
CSARRAGLAGGYSYEQYF
>NA|TRBJ2-5|TRBD2|TRBV10-3
TGTGCCATCAGTGAGCCGACTAGCGGGGGGAGGGAGACCCAGTACTTC
CAISEPTSGGRETQYF
>NA|TRBJ2-7|TRBD2|TRBV12-3/TRBV12-4
TGTGCCAGCAGTCCTCCGGGACTAGTAATTCGGCAGTACTTC
CASSPPGLVIRQYF
>NA|TRBJ2-7|TRBD2|TRBV12-3/TRBV12-4
TGTGCCAGCAGTCCGCTGACTAGCGGGCCTTCCTACGAGCAGTACTTC
CASSPLTSGPSYEQYF
>many|TRBJ2-1|NA|TRBV5-1
TGCGCCAGCAGCTCGAGGGGGACTCCGTCAAGTGAGCAGTTCTTC
CASSSRGTPSSEQFF
>NA|TRBJ1-5|TRBD1|TRBV3-1
TGTGCCAGCAGCCCCGGGACAGGTCATATGGGTTCGCCCCAGCATTTT
CASSPGTGHMGSPQHF
>NA|TRBJ1-2|NA|TRBV9
TGTGCCAGCAGCGTAGATGGGTTTCAGAACTATGGCTACACCTTC
CASSVDGFQNYGYTF
>few|TRBJ2-7|TRBD1|TRBV6-2/TRBV6-3
TGTGCCAGCAACCCCGAGGACAGGGGGTACGAGCAGTACTTC
CASNPEDRGYEQYF
>few|TRBJ1-6|NA|TRBV5-1
TGCGCCAGCAGAGGTAGCGTTACGGAAAATTCACCCCTCCACTTT
CASRGSVTENSPLHF
>NA|TRBJ1-1|NA|TRBV12-3/TRBV12-4
TGTGCCAGCAGCCACGGGGGGGGGGGCCCGAACACTGAAGCTTTCTTT
CASSHGGGGPNTEAFF
>NA|TRBJ2-5|TRBD2|TRBV24-1
TGTGCCACCAGTGACTCGGGACTAGCGGGGGGTCCGCAAGAGACCCAGTACTTC
CATSDSGLAGGPQETQYF
>NA|TRBJ2-1|TRBD2|TRBV7-3
TGTGCCAGCGGAACACTAGCGGGAAAGCGCGAGCAGTTCTTC
CASGTLAGKREQFF
>many|TRBJ2-3|TRBD2|TRBV7-2
TGTGCCAGCAGCTCTAGCGGGATGGTGGCAGATACGCAGTATTTT
CASSSSGMVADTQYF
>NA|TRBJ1-2|NA|TRBV7-9
TGTGCCAGCAGCTTAGTCTCCGGGCTTCTTGGAGGCTATGGCTACACCTTC
CASSLVSGLLGGYGYTF
>few|TRBJ2-7|TRBD2|TRBV7-9
TGTGCCAGCAGCTCGGGACTAGCGGTGACCTACGAGCAGTACTTC
CASSSGLAVTYEQYF
>NA|TRBJ1-1|NA|TRBV20-1
TGCAGTGCTAGAGTCCCCAGGGTTTTGAACACTGAAGCTTTCTTT
CSARVPRVLNTEAFF
>NA|TRBJ1-1|NA|TRBV19
TGTGCCAGTGAATTACAGGGGAACACTGAAGCTTTCTTT
CASELQGNTEAFF
>NA|TRBJ2-7|TRBD1|TRBV4-1
TGCGCCAGCAGCCAAGGCAGGGGGCGGAACGAGCAGTACTTC
CASSQGRGRNEQYF
>few|TRBJ1-1|NA|TRBV5-1
TGCGCCAGCAGGTTAGGACCTGCGGACACTGAAGCTTTCTTT
CASRLGPADTEAFF
>many|TRBJ2-1|NA|TRBV7-6
TGTGCCAGCAGCTTAGTACGGGGCAATGAGCAGTTCTTC
CASSLVRGNEQFF
>NA|TRBJ2-3|NA|TRBV27
TGTGCCAGCAGGGGGGGTTTGGGAACAGATACGCAGTATTTT
CASRGGLGTDTQYF
>NA|TRBJ2-1|NA|TRBV29-1
TGCAGCGTTCCTAGGCACGACAATGAGCAGTTCTTC
CSVPRHDNEQFF
>few|TRBJ2-3|TRBD2|TRBV12-3/TRBV12-4
TGTGCCAGCAGGGGACTAGCGGGAGTTAAAACAGATACGCAGTATTTT
CASRGLAGVKTDTQYF
>NA|TRBJ2-7|NA|TRBV5-1
TGCGCCAGCAGCTACGGACAAAACCCCTACGAGCAGTACTTC
CASSYGQNPYEQYF
>few|TRBJ2-3|NA|TRBV5-1
TGCGCCAGCAGCTTTCGCGTAGGGAATGAAGATACGCAGTATTTT
CASSFRVGNEDTQYF
>few|TRBJ2-7|NA|TRBV2
TGTGCCAGCAGCGCGCCGGGCCACCCCGAGGTGCAGTACTTC
CASSAPGHPEVQYF
>NA|TRBJ2-7|NA|TRBV29-1
TGCAGCGTTGTTTTAAGATCAACCTACGAGCAGTACTTC
CSVVLRSTYEQYF
>few|TRBJ2-5|NA|TRBV7-9
TGTGCCACACAGGGCCGGCGATGGGAGACCCAGTACTTC
CATQGRRWETQYF
>NA|TRBJ2-5|NA|TRBV18
TGTGCCAGCTCACCCCCACAGGGAAGCCAAGAGACCCAGTACTTC
CASSPPQGSQETQYF
>few|TRBJ2-5|TRBD2|TRBV5-1
TGCGCCAGCAGCCCGGGACTAGCGGGGAGTCAAGAGACCCAGTACTTC
CASSPGLAGSQETQYF
>few|TRBJ2-5|NA|TRBV24-1
TGTGCCTCCGCAAGAGCGGCCAAAGAGACCCAGTACTTC
CASARAAKETQYF
>few|TRBJ2-1|NA|TRBV6-5
TGTGCCAGCAGTGCCGACAGGTCCTCCTACAATGAGCAGTTCTTC
CASSADRSSYNEQFF
>few|TRBJ2-1|NA|TRBV20-1
TGCAGTGCAAACGAGGTTGGGTCTGGGGGTGGTCAGTTCTTC
CSANEVGSGGGQFF
>NA|TRBJ2-2|TRBD1|TRBV7-9
TGTGCCAGCAGCCCGACAGGGGTCTTTAACACCGGGGAGCTGTTTTTT
CASSPTGVFNTGELFF
>few|TRBJ1-6|TRBD1|TRBV6-5
TGTGCCAGCAGTAGACAAACAGGGGGCGAGTCACCCCTCCACTTT
CASSRQTGGESPLHF
>many|TRBJ2-3|NA|TRBV6-1
TGTGCCAGCAGTGTTCAGGGTAGGGTTAGCACAGATACGCAGTATTTT
CASSVQGRVSTDTQYF
>few|TRBJ2-7|NA|TRBV5-1
TGCGCCAGCAGCTTGGTCACCTCCTCCTACGAGCAGTACTTC
CASSLVTSSYEQYF
>few|TRBJ1-2|NA|TRBV9
TGTGCCAGCAGCGCTCAGGGTTGGGGCTACACCTTC
CASSAQGWGYTF
>few|TRBJ1-2|NA|TRBV7-3
TGTGCCAGCCTACCAGGTCCGGGACTTGATGGCTACACCTTC
CASLPGPGLDGYTF
>NA|TRBJ2-3|NA|TRBV11-2
TGTGCCAGCAGGGCAGGAGACTCGGATACGCAGTATTTT
CASRAGDSDTQYF
>many|TRBJ2-6|NA|TRBV20-1
TGCAGTGCCAAATCCCCTACTCAGCGGCCCTTCTCTGGGGCCAACGTCCTGACTTTC
CSAKSPTQRPFSGANVLTF
>NA|TRBJ2-1|TRBD1|TRBV19
TGTGCCAGTACCCGCGGTGCGGGACAGGGGTATAATGAGCAGTTCTTC
CASTRGAGQGYNEQFF
>NA|TRBJ1-1|NA|TRBV29-1
TGCAGCTCGCGGGGGGGCCAGAACACTGAAGCTTTCTTT
CSSRGGQNTEAFF
>few|TRBJ2-5|TRBD2|TRBV12-3/TRBV12-4
TGTGCCAGCAGTTTACACATGAGGGGACTAGCGCCACAAGAGACCCAGTACTTC
CASSLHMRGLAPQETQYF
>few|TRBJ1-6|NA|TRBV4-2
TGTGCCAGCAGCCAAGCCAGGGTCAATTCACCCCTCCACTTT
CASSQARVNSPLHF
>few|TRBJ2-7|NA|TRBV2
TGTGCCAGCAGTGCCTCCAGCCCAAACAAGGCCCCACTCTACGAGCAGTACTTC
CASSASSPNKAPLYEQYF
>NA|TRBJ1-1|TRBD1|TRBV20-1
TGCAGTGCTAGAGATGGAGCAGGGGGCTTCACTGAAGCTTTCTTT
CSARDGAGGFTEAFF
>few|TRBJ1-4|TRBD1|TRBV6-5
TGTGCCAGCAGTAGCGGCTTCGGGACAGGGCTTTATGAAAAACTGTTTTTT
CASSSGFGTGLYEKLFF
>few|TRBJ2-7|TRBD2|TRBV12-3/TRBV12-4
TGTGCCAGCAGTCTAGGACTAGCGGGGGCCTCCTACGAGCAGTACTTC
CASSLGLAGASYEQYF
>few|TRBJ2-7|TRBD1|TRBV6-5
TGTGCCAGCACCCTGGGACAGGGGGCCGCGGGATACGAGCAGTACTTC
CASTLGQGAAGYEQYF
>few|TRBJ2-5|TRBD1|TRBV15
TGTGCCACCAGTGAACCCGGGACAGCAATACAAGAGACCCAGTACTTC
CATSEPGTAIQETQYF
>NA|TRBJ2-7|NA|TRBV7-9
TGTGCCAGCAGCTCCGGGGACTACGAGCAGTACTTC
CASSSGDYEQYF
>NA|TRBJ2-7|NA|TRBV5-1
TGCGCCAGCAGCGAGGCTAAAATCTACGAGCAGTACTTC
CASSEAKIYEQYF
>NA|TRBJ1-3|NA|TRBV27
TGTGCCAGCAGTACTTCCGGGACAGGAAACACCATATATTTT
CASSTSGTGNTIYF
>NA|TRBJ2-7|NA|TRBV4-1
TGCGCCAGCAGCCCCCCAGGAGGCTACGAGCAGTACTTC
CASSPPGGYEQYF
>few|TRBJ1-2|NA|TRBV10-3
TGTGCCATCATGGGCAGTTACTATGGCTACACCTTC
CAIMGSYYGYTF
>few|TRBJ1-5|NA|TRBV18
TGTGCCAGCTCACCACAGACGAGCCAGAGCAATCAGCCCCAGCATTTT
CASSPQTSQSNQPQHF
>many|TRBJ2-7|NA|TRBV7-2
TGTGCCAGCAGCCGGAGTGTTGGGAATTCCTACGAGCAGTACTTC
CASSRSVGNSYEQYF